These 14 T cell receptor beta chains originate from one sample sequenced in a study of blood T cell repertoires in COVID-19 (dated by TCRdb to the early 2020s). The library was built by means of the immunoSEQ multiplex PCR assay. The clones in this table, taken by TCRdb from immuneACCESS, are in-frame only. Not every clone is retained; where verified, under half of the shortfall comes from an unresolved V gene, and the cause of the rest is unknown. This sample has around 130,000 clones in its table, and around 80% of those were observed once. 1.9% of the sample is held by the ten biggest clonotypes. Sample: peripheral blood. The origin of the receptors is an older man with acute or convalescent COVID-19.

This rearrangement joins TRBV5-1 to TRBJ2-5; possible D gene TRBD2, 6 bases. CDR1 is SGHRS, CDR2 YFSETQ, per germline. V gave up 9 bases and J gave up 0 bases, with 12 bases separating them. The CDR3 runs 13 residues. For the CDR3, the DNA is TGCGCCACCGCGGGGTCGGACCAAGAGACCCAGTACTTC. It translates to CATAGSDQETQYF.

J is TRBJ2-1 and V is TRBV4-1; 13 nucleotides match TRBD2. Germline V gives CDR1 MGHRA, CDR2 YSYEKL. The V segment lost 6 bases and the J segment 2 bases; nucleotides outside the gene matches: 1. The CDR3 consists of 15 residues. The CDR3 region is CASRTSGGTYNEQFF. The CDR3 DNA is TGCGCCAGCAGGACTAGCGGGGGGACCTACAATGAGCAGTTCTTC.

The gene calls are TRBV6-5 and TRBJ2-7; D is uncertain. Per the germline V gene, CDR1 is MNHEY and CDR2 is SVGAGI. V lost 6 bases and J 2 bases, leaving 17 bases between the germline ends. The length of the CDR3 is 15 residues. The CDR3: CASSPAGVHPYEQYF. The DNA of the CDR3 is TGTGCCAGCAGCCCCGCAGGTGTCCACCCCTACGAGCAGTACTTC.

In DNA form, the CDR3 reads TGTGCCAGCACCATATTCCAGGGGGCAGTCACTGAAGCTTTCTTT. It is translated as CASTIFQGAVTEAFF. The chain joins TRBV28 to TRBJ1-1, with 8 bases fitting TRBD1. The CDR3 is made up of 15 amino acids. V was pared by 7 bases and J by 4 bases, with 11 bases of the junction left unmatched. Germline CDR1 and CDR2: MDHEN and SYDVKM.

The rearrangement uses TRBV18 and TRBJ2-7, with D possibly being TRBD2 (5 bases). Per germline, CDR1 KGHSH and CDR2 LQKENI. Trimming took 4 bases from V and 7 from J, leaving 11 bases between them. CDR3 length equals 12 residues. The CDR3, as DNA: TGTGCCAGCTCACTAGTAACGGGGGAGCAGTACTTC. This codes for CASSLVTGEQYF.

The chain has TRBV3-1 (or the pseudogene TRBV3-2) and TRBJ1-5; 7 bases are shared with TRBD1. The CDR3 totals 14 residues. Per germline, CDR1 LGHDT and CDR2 YNNKEL (reference sequence). J gave up 2 bases and V 4 bases, and 2 bases lay outside the gene matches. The CDR3 DNA follows: TGTGCCAGCAGCCGAACAGGGGGCAATCAGCCCCAGCATTTT. Amino acid sequence: CASSRTGGNQPQHF.

This chain's CDR3 is CASNSRNQPQHF. As DNA, the CDR3 is TGTGCCAGCAATAGCCGGAATCAGCCCCAGCATTTT. V and J are TRBV6-5 and TRBJ1-5, with D hard to call. The V gene lost 7 bases and the J gene lost 4 bases, with 8 bases spanning the gap. The CDR3 is 12 residues long. Per the germline V gene, CDR1 is MNHEY and CDR2 is SVGAGI.

V gene TRBV28 combines with J gene TRBJ1-5; TRBD1 aligns across 10 bases. CDR1 is MDHEN and CDR2 is SYDVKM in the germline V gene. The J segment lost 6 bases and the V segment lost 4 bases, leaving 3 bases of the junction unmatched. CDR3 size: 14 residues. CDR3 sequence reads: CASSSGTGVQPQHF. CDR3 nucleotides: TGTGCCAGCAGTTCCGGGACAGGGGTTCAGCCCCAGCATTTT. Combining the CDR3 with reference TRBV28 and TRBJ1-5 gives the whole variable domain DVKVTQSSRYLVKRTGEKVFLECVQDMDHENMFWYRQDPGLGLRLIYFSYDVKMKEKGDIPEGYSVSREKKERFSLILESASTNQTSMYLCASSSGTGVQPQHFGDGTRLSIL.

The V gene is TRBV4-1, the J gene TRBJ2-5, with 8 bases matching TRBD1. The length of the CDR3 is 16 residues. V shed 3 bases, J shed 5 bases, and the junction held 11 bases outside the gene matches. Germline V lookup: CDR1 MGHRA, CDR2 YSYEKL. The CDR3 region is CASSHSQGAPRETQYF. The CDR3, as DNA: TGCGCCAGCAGCCACAGTCAGGGGGCCCCCAGGGAGACCCAGTACTTC.

The gene calls are TRBV6-5 and TRBJ2-1, with 11 bases aligning to TRBD2. CDR1 and CDR2 from the germline V gene are MNHEY and SVGAGI. With 7 bases clipped from V and 5 bases from J, the junction kept 4 bases outside the gene matches. This CDR3 comprises 14 residues. The DNA of the CDR3 is TGTGCCAGCATTAGCGGGGGGGCCGACAATGAGCAGTTCTTC. Residues: CASISGGADNEQFF.

The chain is built from TRBV5-8 and TRBJ1-6; D call uncertain. V was pared by 0 bases and J by 8 bases, with 6 bases between. The germline V gene has CDR1 SGHTS and CDR2 YDEGEE. There are 13 residues in the CDR3. The CDR3 sequence: CASSLARDSPLHF. CDR3 nucleotide sequence: TGTGCCAGCAGCTTGGCCCGGGATTCACCCCTCCACTTT. Together with reference TRBV5-8 and TRBJ1-6, the CDR3 gives the full variable domain: EAGVTQSPTHLIKTRGQQATLRCSPISGHTSVYWYQQALGLGLQFLLWYDEGEERNRGNFPPRFSGRQFPNYSSELNVNALELEDSALYLCASSLARDSPLHFGNGTRLTVT.

The chain has TRBV24-1 and TRBJ1-1; the D gene is possibly TRBD1 (6 bases). This CDR3 spans 15 amino acids. Germline V lookup: CDR1 KGHDR, CDR2 SFDVKD. V was shortened by 3 bases and J by 5 bases, with 15 bases between the two germline ends. CDR3 in DNA: TGTGCCACCAGTGATCCTAAGACAGGTCGAACTGAAGCTTTCTTT. Translation: CATSDPKTGRTEAFF.

V usage is TRBV4-2 and J usage is TRBJ2-7; TRBD1 might be the D (6 bases). The V end was cut by 1 base, the J end by 6 bases, with 13 bases between. Germline V lookup: CDR1 LGHNA, CDR2 YNFKEQ. CDR3 length: 14 amino acids. CDR3 amino acids: CASSQGVTGSEQYF. The CDR3 DNA is TGTGCCAGCAGCCAAGGTGTTACAGGGTCCGAGCAGTACTTC.

V usage is TRBV10-1 and J usage is TRBJ1-1, with a possible D match to TRBD1 (6 bases). The CDR3 loop spans 13 amino acids. V was cut by 2 bases and J by 3 bases, with 7 bases left in between. Germline V lookup: CDR1 WNHNN, CDR2 SYGVQD (reference sequence). The CDR3 DNA follows: TGCGCCAGCAGTGAGCCAGGGGACACTGAAGCTTTCTTT. As protein: CASSEPGDTEAFF.